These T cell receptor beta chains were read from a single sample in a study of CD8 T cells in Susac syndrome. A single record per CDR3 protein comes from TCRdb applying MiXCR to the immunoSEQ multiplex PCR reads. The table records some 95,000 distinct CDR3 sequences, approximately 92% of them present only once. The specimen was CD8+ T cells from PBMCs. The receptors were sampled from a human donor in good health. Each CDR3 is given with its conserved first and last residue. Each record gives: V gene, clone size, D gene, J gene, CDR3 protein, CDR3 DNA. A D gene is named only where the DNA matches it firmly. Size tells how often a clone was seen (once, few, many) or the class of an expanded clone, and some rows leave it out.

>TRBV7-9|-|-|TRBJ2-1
CASSLGDNEQFF
TGTGCCAGCAGCTTAGGAGACAATGAGCAGTTCTTC
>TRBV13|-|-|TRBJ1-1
CASSFEGLEAFF
TGTGCCAGCAGCTTTGAAGGACTAGAAGCTTTCTTT
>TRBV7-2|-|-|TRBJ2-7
CASSFGRLEQYF
TGTGCCAGCAGCTTTGGTCGGCTAGAGCAGTACTTC
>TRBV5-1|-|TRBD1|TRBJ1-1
CASSLLLTGASNTEAFF
TGCGCCAGCAGCTTGCTATTGACAGGGGCCTCGAACACTGAAGCTTTCTTT
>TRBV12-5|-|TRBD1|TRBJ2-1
CASGFQGEYNEQFF
TGTGCTAGTGGTTTCCAGGGGGAATACAATGAGCAGTTCTTC
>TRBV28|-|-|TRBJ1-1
CASSLPVASTEAFF
TGTGCCAGCAGTTTGCCCGTGGCGAGCACTGAAGCTTTCTTT
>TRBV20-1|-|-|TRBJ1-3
CSAREDQDSYFSGNTIYF
TGCAGTGCTAGAGAAGACCAGGACAGCTACTTTTCTGGAAACACCATATATTTT
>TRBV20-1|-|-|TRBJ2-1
CSASFTGRYNEQFF
TGCAGTGCTAGTTTTACCGGGAGATACAATGAGCAGTTCTTC
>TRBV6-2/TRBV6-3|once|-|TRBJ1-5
CASSQTGFNQPQHF
TGTGCCAGCAGCCAAACAGGGTTCAATCAGCCCCAGCATTTT
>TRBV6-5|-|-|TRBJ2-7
CASSLNSDGGYEQYF
TGTGCCAGCAGCCTCAACTCGGACGGGGGCTACGAGCAGTACTTC
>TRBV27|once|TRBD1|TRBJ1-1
CASKDRRNTEAFF
TGTGCCAGCAAGGACAGGAGGAACACTGAAGCTTTCTTT
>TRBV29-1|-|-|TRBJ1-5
CSVGGGEESNQPQHF
TGCAGCGTTGGGGGCGGGGAGGAGAGCAATCAGCCCCAGCATTTT
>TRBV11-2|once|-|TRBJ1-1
CASNTADRGLLSTEAFF
TGTGCCAGCAACACGGCGGACAGAGGCCTACTCAGCACTGAAGCTTTCTTT
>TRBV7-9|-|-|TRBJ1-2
CASSLGTGGDYGYTF
TGTGCCAGCAGCTTAGGGACCGGGGGGGATTATGGCTACACCTTC
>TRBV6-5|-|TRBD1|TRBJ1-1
CASSYRQGYTEAFF
TGTGCCAGCAGTTACCGACAGGGGTACACTGAAGCTTTCTTT
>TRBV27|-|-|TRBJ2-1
CASSRASSYNEQFF
TGTGCCAGCAGCCGGGCCAGCTCCTACAATGAGCAGTTCTTC
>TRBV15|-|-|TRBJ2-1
CATSSERWNEQFF
TGTGCCACCAGCAGTGAGAGGTGGAATGAGCAGTTCTTC
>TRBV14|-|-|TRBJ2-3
CASSQEGRELTDTQYF
TGTGCCAGCAGCCAAGAAGGCAGGGAACTCACAGATACGCAGTATTTT
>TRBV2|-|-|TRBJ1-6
CASSGGGGRSPLHF
TGTGCCAGCAGTGGAGGCGGGGGTCGCTCACCCCTCCACTTT
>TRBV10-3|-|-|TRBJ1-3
CAISDYESSGNTIYF
TGTGCCATCAGTGACTATGAGAGCTCTGGAAACACCATATATTTT
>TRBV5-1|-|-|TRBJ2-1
CASSLTGLEQFF
TGCGCCAGCAGCCTCACTGGTCTTGAGCAGTTCTTC
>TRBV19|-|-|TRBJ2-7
CASSIVEGLIYEQYF
TGTGCCAGTAGTATCGTAGAGGGACTGATCTACGAGCAGTACTTC
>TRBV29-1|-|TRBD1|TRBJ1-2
CSVGQGEWGNYGYTF
TGCAGCGTTGGACAGGGAGAGTGGGGAAACTATGGCTACACCTTC
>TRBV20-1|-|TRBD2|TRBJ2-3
CSARDLAASTDTQYF
TGCAGTGCTAGAGATCTAGCGGCTAGCACAGATACGCAGTATTTT
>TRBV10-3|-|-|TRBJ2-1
CAIEAEEDNEQFF
TGTGCCATCGAGGCTGAAGAGGACAATGAGCAGTTCTTC
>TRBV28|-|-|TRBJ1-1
CASSPTQLKNTEAFF
TGTGCCAGCAGTCCCACACAGTTGAAGAACACTGAAGCTTTCTTT
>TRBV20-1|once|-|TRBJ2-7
CSAEGGATEEQYF
TGCAGTGCTGAGGGCGGGGCGACTGAAGAGCAGTACTTC
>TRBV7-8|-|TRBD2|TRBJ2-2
CASSWGGSTGELFF
TGTGCCAGCAGCTGGGGGGGTTCCACCGGGGAGCTGTTTTTT
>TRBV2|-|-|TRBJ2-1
CASLDSYNEQFF
TGTGCCAGCCTAGACAGCTACAATGAGCAGTTCTTC
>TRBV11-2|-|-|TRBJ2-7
CASSLAGANEQYF
TGTGCCAGCAGCTTAGCAGGGGCTAACGAGCAGTACTTC
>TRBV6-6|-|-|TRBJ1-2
CASGPTGNYGYTF
TGTGCCAGCGGCCCAACGGGGAACTATGGCTACACCTTC
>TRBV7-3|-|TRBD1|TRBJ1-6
CASGTGGRNSPLHF
TGTGCCAGCGGGACAGGGGGACGAAATTCACCCCTCCACTTT
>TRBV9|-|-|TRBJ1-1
CASSAPSGTHTEAFF
TGTGCCAGCAGCGCCCCTTCCGGGACCCACACTGAAGCTTTCTTT
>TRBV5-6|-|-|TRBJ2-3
CASSLAVGGVGDTQYF
TGTGCCAGCAGCTTGGCGGTAGGGGGAGTGGGAGATACGCAGTATTTT
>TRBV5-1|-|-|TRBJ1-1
CASSYSGPTEAFF
TGCGCCAGCAGCTATAGCGGCCCCACTGAAGCTTTCTTT
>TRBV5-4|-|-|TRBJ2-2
CASSVDFTGELFF
TGTGCCAGCAGCGTCGACTTCACCGGGGAGCTGTTTTTT
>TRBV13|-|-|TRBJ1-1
CASSWSGRPEAFF
TGTGCCAGCAGCTGGTCAGGGCGCCCTGAAGCTTTCTTT
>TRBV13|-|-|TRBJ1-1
CASSLEDGLSSWGAFF
TGTGCCAGCAGCTTAGAGGACGGCTTATCGTCTTGGGGAGCTTTCTTT
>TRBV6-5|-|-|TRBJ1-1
CASSYSRSSMNTEAFF
TGTGCCAGCAGTTACTCTCGTTCCAGCATGAACACTGAAGCTTTCTTT
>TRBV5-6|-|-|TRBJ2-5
CASSFGQTSGTQYF
TGTGCCAGCAGCTTCGGCCAGACCTCCGGGACCCAGTACTTC
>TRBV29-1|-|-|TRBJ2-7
CSSCRGATYEQYF
TGCAGCTCTTGTAGGGGCGCAACCTACGAGCAGTACTTC
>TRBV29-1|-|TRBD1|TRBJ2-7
CSVVARDREYEQYF
TGCAGCGTTGTGGCCCGGGACAGGGAGTACGAGCAGTACTTC
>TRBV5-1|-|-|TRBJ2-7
CASSLGSTLTYEQYF
TGCGCCAGCAGCTTGGGCTCCACTCTAACCTACGAGCAGTACTTC
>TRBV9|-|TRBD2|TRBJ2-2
CASSVAGGLAGELFF
TGTGCCAGCAGCGTAGCGGGGGGGCTCGCCGGGGAGCTGTTTTTT
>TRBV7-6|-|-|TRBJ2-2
CASRGDNTGELFF
TGTGCCAGCAGAGGGGATAACACCGGGGAGCTGTTTTTT
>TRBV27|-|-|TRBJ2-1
CASSLRTDNEQFF
TGTGCCAGCAGTCTTCGGACGGACAATGAGCAGTTCTTC
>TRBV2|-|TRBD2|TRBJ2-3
CASCASGGATDTQYF
TGTGCCAGCTGTGCTAGCGGGGGGGCCACAGATACGCAGTATTTT
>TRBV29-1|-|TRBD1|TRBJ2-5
CSATRTGGLETQYF
TGCAGCGCCACTAGGACAGGGGGCTTAGAGACCCAGTACTTC
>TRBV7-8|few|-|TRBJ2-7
CASSRPQGSYEQYF
TGTGCCAGCAGCCGGCCACAGGGATCCTACGAGCAGTACTTC
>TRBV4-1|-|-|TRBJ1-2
CASSQYEGAYGYTF
TGCGCCAGCAGCCAATATGAGGGAGCCTATGGCTACACCTTC
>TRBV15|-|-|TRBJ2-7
CATSREYQGFEQYF
TGTGCCACCAGCAGAGAATACCAGGGGTTCGAGCAGTACTTC
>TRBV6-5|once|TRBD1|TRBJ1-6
CASSFMRTGGSNSPLHF
TGTGCCAGCAGTTTTATGAGGACAGGGGGCAGTAATTCACCCCTCCACTTT
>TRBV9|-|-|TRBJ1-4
CASSATGLNEKLFF
TGTGCCAGCAGCGCGACAGGTCTTAATGAAAAACTGTTTTTT
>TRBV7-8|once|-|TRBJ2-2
CASSQSLSPGELFF
TGTGCCAGCAGCCAGAGCCTTTCCCCCGGGGAGCTGTTTTTT
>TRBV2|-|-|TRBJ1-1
CATQGGRFPTEAFF
TGTGCCACCCAGGGTGGGCGGTTCCCCACTGAAGCTTTCTTT
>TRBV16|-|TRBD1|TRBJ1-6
CASSQGTGGSHSPLHF
TGTGCCAGCAGCCAAGGGACAGGGGGATCGCATTCACCCCTCCACTTT
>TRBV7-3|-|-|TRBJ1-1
CASSFVEAFF
TGTGCCAGCAGCTTCGTAGAAGCTTTCTTT